This T cell receptor beta chain was sequenced during a study of shared clonotypes between healthy human individuals. An assay was performed, and its level was deep. Assay used: immunoSEQ multiplex PCR; TCRdb lists only in-frame clones, some missing. The data hold hundreds of thousands of clones, with just over 75% observed a single time. HIV-negative, healthy adults without recent acute infections or vaccinations were the donors. For unsorted samples, genomic DNA was extracted from roughly 100 million PBMCs. J gave up 2 bases and V 5 bases, and 3 bases lay outside the gene matches. The CDR3 has 14 amino acids. Germline V gene sequence: CDR1 MDHEN, CDR2 SYDVKM.

The V and J genes are TRBV28 and TRBJ2-1; 7 bases agree with TRBD2. Input material: PBMCs. This clonotype was sampled from a woman aged 40 to 50 in good health. Some clones in this sample may be carry-over from other donors' samples. The CDR3 bases are TGTGCCAGCAGTCCCGGGGGGACCTACAATGAGCAGTTCTTC. Translation: CASSPGGTYNEQFF.